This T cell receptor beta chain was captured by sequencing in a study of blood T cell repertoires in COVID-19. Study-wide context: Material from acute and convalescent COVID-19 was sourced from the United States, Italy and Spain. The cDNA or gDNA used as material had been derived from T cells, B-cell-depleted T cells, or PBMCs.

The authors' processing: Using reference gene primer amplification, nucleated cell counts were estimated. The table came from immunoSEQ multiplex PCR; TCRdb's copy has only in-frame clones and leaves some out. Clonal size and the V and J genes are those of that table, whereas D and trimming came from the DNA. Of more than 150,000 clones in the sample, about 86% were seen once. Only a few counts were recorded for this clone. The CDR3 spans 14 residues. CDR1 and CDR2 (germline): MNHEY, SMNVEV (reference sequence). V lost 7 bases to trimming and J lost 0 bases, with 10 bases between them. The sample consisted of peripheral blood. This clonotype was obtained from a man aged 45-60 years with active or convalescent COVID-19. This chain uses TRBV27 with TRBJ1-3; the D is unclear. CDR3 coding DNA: TGTGCCAGCACCTCTCTTCCCTCTGGAAACACCATATATTTT. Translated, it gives CASTSLPSGNTIYF.